Below, 11 T cell receptor beta chains from the same sample are listed, as sequenced in a study of blood T cell repertoires in COVID-19. Using immunoSEQ multiplex PCR, the repertoire was profiled, and TCRdb retains in-frame clones only, with some absent. The sample includes 250,000 to 300,000 clones, roughly 88% seen only once; the top ten take 1%. Material for sequencing was PBMCs or T cells enriched from blood (not recorded which). These receptors were taken from a woman aged 25 to 39 who had recovered from COVID-19.

The chain recombines TRBV15 with TRBJ1-5; TRBD1 agrees at 8 bases. Germline-derived CDR1 and CDR2 are LNHNV and YYDKDF (reference sequence). The CDR3 runs to 15 residues. V lost 5 bases and J lost 6; bases outside the gene matches: 9. For the CDR3, the DNA is TGTGCCACCAGCTCCGACAGGGGAGTTGGTCAGCCCCAGCATTTT. This translates into CATSSDRGVGQPQHF.

The chain is built from TRBV9 and TRBJ1-3; D is ambiguous. Trimming removed 3 bases from V and 2 bases from J, with 12 bases in between. CDR1 and CDR2 (germline): SGDLS, YYNGEE. The CDR3 runs 15 residues. CDR3 nucleotide sequence: TGTGCCAGCAGCGCAGAGGGTGTAACTGGAAACACCATATATTTT. It is translated as CASSAEGVTGNTIYF. The full variable domain, with the rest looked up from reference TRBV9 and TRBJ1-3, is DSGVTQTPKHLITATGQRVTLRCSPRSGDLSVYWYQQSLDQGLQFLIQYYNGEERAKGNILERFSAQQFPDLHSELNLSSLELGDSALYFCASSAEGVTGNTIYFGEGSWLTVV.

The V gene is TRBV7-9, the J gene TRBJ2-1; D is perhaps TRBD2 (7 bases). The CDR3 runs to 14 residues. Trimming left V 5 bases short and J 7 bases short, with 15 bases between. Germline V CDR1 and CDR2: SEHNR, FQNEAQ (reference sequence). The DNA for the CDR3 is TGTGCCAGCAGCAACCGGGGGGCGAGGAATGAGCAGTTCTTC. Its translation: CASSNRGARNEQFF.

The J gene is TRBJ1-1, the V gene TRBV19, with D uncertain. Trimming removed 7 bases from V and 5 bases from J, with 17 bases in between. The CDR3 sequence is 14 residues long. Per the germline V gene, CDR1 is LNHDA and CDR2 is SQIVND (reference sequence). CDR3 protein: CASINPGYTTEAFF. In DNA, the CDR3 is TGTGCCAGTATTAACCCGGGTTATACGACTGAAGCTTTCTTT. Variable domain in full (rest from reference TRBV19 and TRBJ1-1): DGGITQSPKYLFRKEGQNVTLSCEQNLNHDAMYWYRQDPGQGLRLIYYSQIVNDFQKGDIAEGYSVSREKKESFPLTVTSAQKNPTAFYLCASINPGYTTEAFFGQGTRLTVV.

This sequence joins TRBV9 and TRBJ2-1; unclear D gene. V was trimmed by 4 bases and J by 4 bases, leaving 12 bases between them. This CDR3 region has 14 residues. CDR1 is SGDLS and CDR2 is YYNGEE in the germline V gene. CDR3 nucleotide sequence: TGTGCCAGCAGCACCCAGAACCTTTACAATGAGCAGTTCTTC. This sequence encodes CASSTQNLYNEQFF.

The rearrangement links TRBV9 to TRBJ1-2; TRBD1 might be the D (6 bases). Germline-derived CDR1 and CDR2 are SGDLS and YYNGEE. The CDR3 runs 16 residues. V gave up 2 bases and J gave up 4 bases, with 18 bases separating them. The CDR3 DNA reads TGTGCCAGCAGCGTCGGGGACAACGCCCGATCCTATGGCTACACCTTC. It specifies CASSVGDNARSYGYTF.

J is TRBJ1-2 and V is TRBV7-3; no reliable D call. CDR3 length: 16 residues. Trimming removed 5 bases at V and 8 bases at J, with 24 bases between. The germline CDR1 and CDR2 sequences are SGHTA and FQGTGA. The CDR3: CASSLPPGNPGRGYTF. The CDR3 region has the DNA TGTGCCAGCAGCCTCCCGCCCGGGAACCCGGGCAGGGGCTACACCTTC.

This rearrangement joins TRBV28 to TRBJ1-5; D is possibly TRBD1 (5 bases). Trimming took 6 bases from V and 3 from J, leaving 15 bases between them. Germline V gives CDR1 MDHEN, CDR2 SYDVKM. The CDR3 contains 15 residues. CDR3 loop: CASRSTEVFNQPQHF. In DNA form, the CDR3 reads TGTGCCAGCAGGTCGACAGAGGTCTTCAATCAGCCCCAGCATTTT.

The chain recombines TRBV24-1 with TRBJ1-5; D call uncertain. The V and J ends lost 4 bases and 0 bases respectively, with 9 bases between them. CDR1 is KGHDR, CDR2 SFDVKD, per germline. The CDR3 totals 15 residues. The CDR3 sequence is CATSESTYSNQPQHF. In nucleotides, the CDR3 is TGTGCCACCAGTGAGTCAACTTATAGCAATCAGCCCCAGCATTTT.

CDR3 in DNA: TGTGCCAGCAGTCCGACGGGGGGAGCTGGAAACACCATATATTTT. Protein: CASSPTGGAGNTIYF. The V and J genes are TRBV7-3 and TRBJ1-3, with D possibly matching TRBD1 (5 bases). Looked up from germline, CDR1 is SGHTA and CDR2 is FQGTGA. This CDR3 has 15 residues. V was trimmed by 6 bases and J by 2 bases, leaving 14 bases between them.

This chain connects TRBV30 to TRBJ1-2, with 8 nucleotides matching TRBD1. CDR3 length equals 12 residues. The V and J ends lost 4 bases and 8 bases, in that order; junction bases with no gene match: 6. Germline CDR1 is GTSNPN and CDR2 is SVGIG (reference sequence). The CDR3 DNA reads TGTGCCTGGACGCAGGGGGCGTACGGCTACACCTTC. This translates into CAWTQGAYGYTF.